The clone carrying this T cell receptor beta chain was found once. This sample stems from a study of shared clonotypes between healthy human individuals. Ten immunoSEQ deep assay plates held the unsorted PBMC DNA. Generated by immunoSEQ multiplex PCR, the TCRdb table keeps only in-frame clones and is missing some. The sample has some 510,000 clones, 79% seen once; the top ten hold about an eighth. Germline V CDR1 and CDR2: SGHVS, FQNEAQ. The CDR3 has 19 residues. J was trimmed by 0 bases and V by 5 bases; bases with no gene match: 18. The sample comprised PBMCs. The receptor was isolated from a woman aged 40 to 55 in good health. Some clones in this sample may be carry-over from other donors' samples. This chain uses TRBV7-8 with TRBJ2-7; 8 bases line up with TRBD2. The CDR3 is CASSPGGGGSSFFSYEQYF. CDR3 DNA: TGTGCCAGCAGCCCCGGGGGGGGCGGGAGCTCCTTTTTCTCCTACGAGCAGTACTTC.